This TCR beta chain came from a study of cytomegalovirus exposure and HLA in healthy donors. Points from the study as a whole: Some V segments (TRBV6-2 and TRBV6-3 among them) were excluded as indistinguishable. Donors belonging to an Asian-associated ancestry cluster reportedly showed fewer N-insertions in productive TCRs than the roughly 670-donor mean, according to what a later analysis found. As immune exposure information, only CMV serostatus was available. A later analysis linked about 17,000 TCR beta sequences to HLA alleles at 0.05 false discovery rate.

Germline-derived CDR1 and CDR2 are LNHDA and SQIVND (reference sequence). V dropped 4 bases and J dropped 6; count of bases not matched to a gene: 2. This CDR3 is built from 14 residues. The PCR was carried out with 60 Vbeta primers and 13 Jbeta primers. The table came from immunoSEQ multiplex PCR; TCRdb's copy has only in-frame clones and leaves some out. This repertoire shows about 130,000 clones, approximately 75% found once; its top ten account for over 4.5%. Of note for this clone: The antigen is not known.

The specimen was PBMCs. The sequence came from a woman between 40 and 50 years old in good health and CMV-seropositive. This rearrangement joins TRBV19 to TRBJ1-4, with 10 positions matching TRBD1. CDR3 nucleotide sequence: TGTGCCAGTAGTAGGACAGGGGGTGATGAAAAACTGTTTTTT. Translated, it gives CASSRTGGDEKLFF.